The 8 T cell receptor beta chains below come from one sample, sequenced in a study of T cells in Graves' hyperthyroidism and ophthalmopathy (dated by TCRdb to between 2018 and 2020). Libraries were built with multiplex PCR. TCRdb shows the sequencer as Illumina HiSeq 2000. The TCR beta CDR3 regions were amplified from the RNA transcripts. The TCR CDR3 was subjected to a first round of RT-PCR using the HTBI primer set and the Qiagen OneStep RT-PCR kit. The public reads were reprocessed in TCRdb via fastp at Q25 and MiXCR, keeping in-frame beta chains. Rows are combined by CDR3 protein, so each entry shows the most common genes and DNA. Across this sample there are roughly 710,000 distinct CDR3 sequences, with 35% seen only once. Approximately 31% of the sample comes from the top ten. Specimen: blood. These receptors came from a woman in her thirties or forties with Graves' hyperthyroidism.

Remarks on this clonotype: A much larger clonotype is one base distant, so this may be a read error. Here the CDR3 reads CGASETGVGSGYTF. The CDR3 nucleotides read TGCGGTGCTAGCGAGACAGGGGTGGGAAGTGGCTACACCTTC. The chain couples TRBV20-1 to TRBJ1-2; 8 bases are shared with TRBD1. The CDR3 has 14 amino acids. The germline V gene encodes CDR1 DFQATT and CDR2 SNEGSKA (reference sequence).

V usage is TRBV15 and J usage is TRBJ1-5; D gene ambiguous. The ends were cut back, 0 bases at V and 7 bases at J, with 4 bases in the middle. CDR1 and CDR2 from the germline V gene are LNHNV and YYDKDF (reference sequence). The CDR3 length is 12 residues. The CDR3 region is CATSRDHQPQHF. CDR3 DNA: TGTGCCACCAGCAGAGACCACCAGCCCCAGCATTTT.

The chain uses TRBV4-2 and TRBJ1-1; D gene ambiguous. With 0 bases removed from V and 1 base from J, the gap between germline ends came to 9 bases. The CDR3 is 15 residues long. Germline CDR1 is LGHNA and CDR2 is YNFKEQ. The CDR3 DNA sequence: TGTGCCAGCAGCCAAGATGGTTGGGGGAACACTGAAGCTTTCTTT. Translated: CASSQDGWGNTEAFF.

At least ten counts were recorded for this clonotype. At one of its ends the junction is not consistent with the germline gene, which may arise from a read error. The chain combines TRBV10-3 with TRBJ1-2; D is possibly TRBD1 (5 bases). The CDR3 consists of 14 residues. Germline V gives CDR1 ENHRY, CDR2 SYGVKD. CDR3 DNA sequence: TGTGCCAGCAGTGACGACAGTACGATCTATGGCTACACCTTC. It yields the protein CASSDDSTIYGYTF.

The chain links TRBV12-3 or TRBV12-4 to TRBJ2-7, with D possibly being TRBD1 (6 bases). With 2 bases removed from V and 6 bases from J, the gap between germline ends came to 11 bases. The CDR3 extends over 13 amino acids. CDR3 nucleotides: TGTGCCAGCAGTTTAACCGAACAGGGCGAGCAGTACTTC. Its translation: CASSLTEQGEQYF.

This sequence joins TRBV20-1 and TRBJ2-7; a weak D match, TRBD2 (6 bases). CDR1 is DFQATT and CDR2 is SNEGSKA in the germline V gene (reference sequence). This CDR3 region has 14 residues. Trimming cost V 0 bases and J 2 bases, with 11 bases left between them. The CDR3 DNA reads as TGCAGTGCTAGAGAGAACCCGGGAGCCTACGAGCAGTACTTC. This gives the protein CSARENPGAYEQYF.

The chain couples TRBV9 to TRBJ1-4; D is unclear. Germline CDR1 and CDR2: SGDLS and YYNGEE. Deletions cut 0 bases from V and 6 bases from J, with 9 bases between. This CDR3 is built from 14 residues. The DNA for the CDR3 is TGTGCCAGCAGCGTAGGTGGCAGTCATGAAAAACTGTTTTTT. Translation: CASSVGGSHEKLFF.

In this sample, this clonotype turned up many times. The chain couples TRBV24-1 to TRBJ1-2; TRBD1 aligns across 8 bases. The CDR3 spans 12 residues. The germline gives CDR1 KGHDR, CDR2 SFDVKD. J lost 4 bases, V lost 9 bases, and 3 bases had no gene match. CDR3 loop: CATGTGPYGYTF. The DNA for the CDR3 is TGTGCCACCGGGACAGGTCCCTATGGCTACACCTTC.